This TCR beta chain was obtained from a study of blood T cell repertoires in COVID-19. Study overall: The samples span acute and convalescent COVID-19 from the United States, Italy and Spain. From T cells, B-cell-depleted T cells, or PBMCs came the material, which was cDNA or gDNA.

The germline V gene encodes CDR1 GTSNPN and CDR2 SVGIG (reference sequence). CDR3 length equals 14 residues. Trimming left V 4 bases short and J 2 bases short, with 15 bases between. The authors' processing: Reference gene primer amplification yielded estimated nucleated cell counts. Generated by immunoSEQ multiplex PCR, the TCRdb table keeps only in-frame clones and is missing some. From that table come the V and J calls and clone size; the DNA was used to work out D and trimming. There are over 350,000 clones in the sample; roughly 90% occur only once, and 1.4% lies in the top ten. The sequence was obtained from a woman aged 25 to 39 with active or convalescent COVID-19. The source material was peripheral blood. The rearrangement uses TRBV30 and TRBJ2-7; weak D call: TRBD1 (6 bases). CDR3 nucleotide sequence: TGTGCCTGGACCCAGGGGACACCACCCTACGAGCAGTACTTC. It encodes CAWTQGTPPYEQYF.